A selection of T cell receptor beta chains follows, all from one sample in a study of Ad26.COV2.S vaccination and SARS-CoV-2 variants. Here immunoSEQ multiplex PCR was the method, and the copy in TCRdb shows in-frame clones only, minus some. The data hold about 260,000 clones, with around nine tenths observed a single time. The input for sequencing was peripheral blood, taken in a trial of Ad26.COV2.S vaccine versus placebo. The receptors were gathered from a person aged 18-60 years who received the Ad26.COV2.S COVID-19 vaccine or a placebo. Both conserved end residues are part of each CDR3. D genes are given only for firm matches. Size tells how often a clone was seen (once, few, many) or the class of an expanded clone, and some rows leave it out.

d_gene: TRBD1; abundance: once; v_gene: TRBV29-1; j_gene: TRBJ2-3; CDR3nt: TGCAGCGTCCCGGGACAGGGGGTCACCAATACGCAGTATTTT; CDR3aa: CSVPGQGVTNTQYF
d_gene: TRBD1; abundance: -; v_gene: TRBV30; j_gene: TRBJ1-2; CDR3nt: TGTGCCTGGAGTGTAGACAGGGGGCGCGGGAACTATGGCTACACCTTC; CDR3aa: CAWSVDRGRGNYGYTF
d_gene: -; abundance: -; v_gene: TRBV5-1; j_gene: TRBJ1-4; CDR3nt: TGCGCCAGCAGCTTTAACAGGCGGGCTAATGAAAAACTGTTTTTT; CDR3aa: CASSFNRRANEKLFF
d_gene: -; abundance: -; v_gene: TRBV7-3; j_gene: TRBJ1-1; CDR3nt: TGTGCCAGCAGTCAGACAGTGAACACTGAAGCTTTCTTT; CDR3aa: CASSQTVNTEAFF
d_gene: TRBD1; abundance: -; v_gene: TRBV15; j_gene: TRBJ2-1; CDR3nt: TGTGCCACCAGCGGGGACAGGGGCTCCTACAATGAGCAGTTCTTC; CDR3aa: CATSGDRGSYNEQFF
d_gene: TRBD2; abundance: -; v_gene: TRBV7-9; j_gene: TRBJ2-1; CDR3nt: TGTGCCACAGGACTAGCGGGCGGGAATGAGCAGTTCTTC; CDR3aa: CATGLAGGNEQFF
d_gene: -; abundance: -; v_gene: TRBV19; j_gene: TRBJ2-1; CDR3nt: TGTGCCAGTATGTCCCTAGCATCGAACAATGAGCAGTTCTTC; CDR3aa: CASMSLASNNEQFF
d_gene: TRBD2; abundance: -; v_gene: TRBV9; j_gene: TRBJ2-1; CDR3nt: TGTGCCAGCACAAAGACTAGCGGGGGGGATGAGCAGTTCTTC; CDR3aa: CASTKTSGGDEQFF
d_gene: TRBD1; abundance: -; v_gene: TRBV30; j_gene: TRBJ2-2; CDR3nt: TGTGCCTGGAGTCGGACAGGGGCCAACACCGGGGAGCTGTTTTTT; CDR3aa: CAWSRTGANTGELFF
d_gene: -; abundance: -; v_gene: TRBV29-1; j_gene: TRBJ1-2; CDR3nt: TGCAGCGTTGAAACGGGTGCGCCTAACTATGGCTACACCTTC; CDR3aa: CSVETGAPNYGYTF
d_gene: -; abundance: -; v_gene: TRBV9; j_gene: TRBJ1-1; CDR3nt: TGTGCCAGCAGCGTAGGAAAGGGGCAGCCAGCTTTCTTT; CDR3aa: CASSVGKGQPAFF
d_gene: TRBD1; abundance: few; v_gene: TRBV5-6; j_gene: TRBJ1-2; CDR3nt: TGTGCCAGCAGCTTGGAGGGGGCAGCCTATGGCTACACCTTC; CDR3aa: CASSLEGAAYGYTF
d_gene: TRBD2; abundance: -; v_gene: TRBV7-9; j_gene: TRBJ2-3; CDR3nt: TGTGCCAGCAGCTCCGCCCTGGGACTAGCGGCCACAGATACGCAGTATTTT; CDR3aa: CASSSALGLAATDTQYF
d_gene: TRBD1; abundance: -; v_gene: TRBV7-9; j_gene: TRBJ1-1; CDR3nt: TGTGCCAGCAGCTTCGGGACAGGGGTTTCCACTGAAGCTTTCTTT; CDR3aa: CASSFGTGVSTEAFF
d_gene: -; abundance: -; v_gene: TRBV7-2; j_gene: TRBJ1-4; CDR3nt: TGTGCCAGCAGCCTTCTGGCGAATAATGAAAAACTGTTTTTT; CDR3aa: CASSLLANNEKLFF
d_gene: TRBD2; abundance: -; v_gene: TRBV5-8; j_gene: TRBJ2-3; CDR3nt: TGTGCCAGCAGCGCCGAACTAGCGGGGGGGACAGATACGCAGTATTTT; CDR3aa: CASSAELAGGTDTQYF
d_gene: -; abundance: once; v_gene: TRBV7-9; j_gene: TRBJ1-4; CDR3nt: TGTGCCAGCAGCTTGCGGGGCGGGGAGCGGGTTAATGAAAAACTGTTTTTT; CDR3aa: CASSLRGGERVNEKLFF